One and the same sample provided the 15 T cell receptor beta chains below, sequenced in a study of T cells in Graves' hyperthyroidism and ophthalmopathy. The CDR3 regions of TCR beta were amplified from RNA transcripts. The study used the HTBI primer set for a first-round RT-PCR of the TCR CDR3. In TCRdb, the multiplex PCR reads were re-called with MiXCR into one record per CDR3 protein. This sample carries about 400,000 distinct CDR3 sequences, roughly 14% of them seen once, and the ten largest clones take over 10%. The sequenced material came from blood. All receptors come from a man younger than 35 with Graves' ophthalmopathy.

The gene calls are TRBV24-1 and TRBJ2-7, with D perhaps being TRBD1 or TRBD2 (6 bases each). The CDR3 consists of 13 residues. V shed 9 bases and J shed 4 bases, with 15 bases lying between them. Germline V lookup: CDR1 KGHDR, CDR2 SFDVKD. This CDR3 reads CATPAGGRYEQYF. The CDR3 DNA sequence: TGTGCCACCCCCGCTGGGGGGCGTTACGAGCAGTACTTC.

CDR3 in DNA: TGCAGCGTCCAGGGGGAGACAGGGGGGAGGAACGAGCAGTACTTC. Protein sequence: CSVQGETGGRNEQYF. This chain joins TRBV29-1 and TRBJ2-7; TRBD1 agrees at 9 bases. The CDR3 has 15 residues. Germline-derived CDR1 and CDR2 are SQVTM and ANQGSEA. Trimming cost V 6 bases and J 5 bases; bases outside gene matches: 14.

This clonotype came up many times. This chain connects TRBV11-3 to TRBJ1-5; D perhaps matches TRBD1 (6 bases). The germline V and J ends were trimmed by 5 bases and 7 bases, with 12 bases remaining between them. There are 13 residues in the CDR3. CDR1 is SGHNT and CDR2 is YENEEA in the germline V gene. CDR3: CASSISQGQPQHF. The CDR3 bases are TGTGCCAGCAGCATCTCACAGGGACAGCCCCAGCATTTT.

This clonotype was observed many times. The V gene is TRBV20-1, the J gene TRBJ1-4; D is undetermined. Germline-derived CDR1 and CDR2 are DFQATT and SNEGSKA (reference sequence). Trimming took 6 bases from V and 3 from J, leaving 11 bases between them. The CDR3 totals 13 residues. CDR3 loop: CSAKGNPNEKLFF. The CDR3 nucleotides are TGCAGTGCAAAGGGTAATCCTAATGAAAAACTGTTTTTT.

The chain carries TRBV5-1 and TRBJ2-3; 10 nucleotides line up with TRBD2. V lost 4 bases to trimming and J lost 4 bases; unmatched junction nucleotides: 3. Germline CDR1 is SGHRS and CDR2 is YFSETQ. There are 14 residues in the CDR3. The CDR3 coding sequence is TGCGCCAGCAGCAGCGGGGGGGCCCCAGATACGCAGTATTTT. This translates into CASSSGGAPDTQYF. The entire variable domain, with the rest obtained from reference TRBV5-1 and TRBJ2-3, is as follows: KAGVTQTPRYLIKTRGQQVTLSCSPISGHRSVSWYQQTPGQGLQFLFEYFSETQRNKGNFPGRFSGRQFSNSRSEMNVSTLELGDSALYLCASSSGGAPDTQYFGPGTRLTVL.

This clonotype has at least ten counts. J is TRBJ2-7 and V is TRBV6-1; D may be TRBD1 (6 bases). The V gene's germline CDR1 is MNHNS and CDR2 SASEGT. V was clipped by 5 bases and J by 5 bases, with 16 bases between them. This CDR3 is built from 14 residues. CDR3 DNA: TGTGCCAGCAGTTATTACAGGGCGGTGGACGAGCAGTACTTC. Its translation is CASSYYRAVDEQYF.

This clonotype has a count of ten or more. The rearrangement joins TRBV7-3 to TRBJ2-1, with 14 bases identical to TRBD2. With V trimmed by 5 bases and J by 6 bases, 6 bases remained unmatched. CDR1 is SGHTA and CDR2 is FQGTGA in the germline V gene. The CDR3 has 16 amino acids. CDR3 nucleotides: TGTGCCAGCAGCCCCCGACTAGCGGGAGGGACCAATGAGCAGTTCTTC. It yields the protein CASSPRLAGGTNEQFF. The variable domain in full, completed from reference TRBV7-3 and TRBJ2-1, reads GAGVSQTPSNKVTEKGKYVELRCDPISGHTALYWYRQSLGQGPEFLIYFQGTGAADDSGLPNDRFFAVRPEGSVSTLKIQRTERGDSAVYLCASSPRLAGGTNEQFFGPGTRLTVL.

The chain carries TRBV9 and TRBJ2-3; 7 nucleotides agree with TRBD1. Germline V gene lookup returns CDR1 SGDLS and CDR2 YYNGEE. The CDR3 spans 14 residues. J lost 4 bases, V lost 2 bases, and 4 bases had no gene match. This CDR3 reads CASSVWTGADTQYF. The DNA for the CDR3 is TGTGCCAGCAGCGTGTGGACAGGTGCAGATACGCAGTATTTT. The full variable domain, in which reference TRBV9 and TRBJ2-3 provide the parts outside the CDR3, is DSGVTQTPKHLITATGQRVTLRCSPRSGDLSVYWYQQSLDQGLQFLIQYYNGEERAKGNILERFSAQQFPDLHSELNLSSLELGDSALYFCASSVWTGADTQYFGPGTRLTVL.

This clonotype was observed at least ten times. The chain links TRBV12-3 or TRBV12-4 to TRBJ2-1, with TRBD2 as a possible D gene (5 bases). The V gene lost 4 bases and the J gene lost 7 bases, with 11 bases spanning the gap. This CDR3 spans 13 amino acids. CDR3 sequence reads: CASSSHSANEQFF. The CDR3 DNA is TGTGCCAGCAGTTCACATAGCGCGAATGAGCAGTTCTTC.

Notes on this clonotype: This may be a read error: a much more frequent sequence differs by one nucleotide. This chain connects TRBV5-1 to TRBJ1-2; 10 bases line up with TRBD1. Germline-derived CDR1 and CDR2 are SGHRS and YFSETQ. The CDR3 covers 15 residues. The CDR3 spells CASGLGTGVNYGYTF. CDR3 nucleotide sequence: TGCGCCAGCGGCTTGGGGACAGGGGTGAACTATGGCTACACCTTC.

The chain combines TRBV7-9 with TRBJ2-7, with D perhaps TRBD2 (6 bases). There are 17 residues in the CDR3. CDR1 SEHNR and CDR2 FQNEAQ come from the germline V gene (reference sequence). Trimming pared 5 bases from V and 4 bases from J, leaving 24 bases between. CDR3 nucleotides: TGTGCCAGCAGCGGGGGGAGGATGCTTAGCGGAGTTTACGAGCAGTACTTC. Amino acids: CASSGGRMLSGVYEQYF.

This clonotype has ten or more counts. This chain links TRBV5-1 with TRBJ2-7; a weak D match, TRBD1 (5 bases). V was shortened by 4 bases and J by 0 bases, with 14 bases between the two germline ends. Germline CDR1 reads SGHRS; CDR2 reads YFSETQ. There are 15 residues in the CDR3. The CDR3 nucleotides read TGCGCCAGCAGCCCCGTAGGACATCTCTCCTACGAGCAGTACTTC. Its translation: CASSPVGHLSYEQYF.

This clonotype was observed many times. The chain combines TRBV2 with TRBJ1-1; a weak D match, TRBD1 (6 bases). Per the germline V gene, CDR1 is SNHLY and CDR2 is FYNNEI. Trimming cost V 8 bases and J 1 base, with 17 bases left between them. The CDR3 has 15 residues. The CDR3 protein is CASCGQQGSNTEAFF. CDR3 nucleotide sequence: TGTGCCAGCTGTGGCCAGCAGGGGTCGAACACTGAAGCTTTCTTT. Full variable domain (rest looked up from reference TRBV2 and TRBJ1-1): EPEVTQTPSHQVTQMGQEVILRCVPISNHLYFYWYRQILGQKVEFLVSFYNNEISEKSEIFDDQFSVERPDGSNFTLKIRSTKLEDSAMYFCASCGQQGSNTEAFFGQGTRLTVV.

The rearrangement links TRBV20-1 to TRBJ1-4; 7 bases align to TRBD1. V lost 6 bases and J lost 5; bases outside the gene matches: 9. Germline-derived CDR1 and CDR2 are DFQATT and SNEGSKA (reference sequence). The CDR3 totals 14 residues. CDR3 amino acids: CSASRGTANEKLFF. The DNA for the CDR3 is TGCAGTGCCTCTCGCGGGACAGCAAATGAAAAACTGTTTTTT.

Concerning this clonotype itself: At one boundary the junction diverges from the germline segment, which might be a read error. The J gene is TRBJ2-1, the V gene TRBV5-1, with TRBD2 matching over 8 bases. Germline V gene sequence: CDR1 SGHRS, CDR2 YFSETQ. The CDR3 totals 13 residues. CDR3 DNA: TGCGCCAGCAGCAGGACTCCGGGACTAGAGCGGTTCTTC. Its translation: CASSRTPGLERFF.